The T cell receptor (beta chain) under discussion was sequenced for a study of blood T cell repertoires in COVID-19. TCRdb's table, derived via immunoSEQ multiplex PCR, lists solely in-frame clones and lacks some. This sample has 150,000 to 200,000 clones, with approximately 92% found just once. Germline V gene data show CDR1 as SEHNR and CDR2 as FQNEAQ (reference sequence). CDR3 length equals 15 residues. Deletions cut 5 bases from V and 6 bases from J, with 19 bases between. The chain joins TRBV7-9 to TRBJ1-2; perhaps TRBD1 as D (5 bases). The TCR was taken from a woman aged 50 to 60 with acute or convalescent COVID-19. The sequenced sample was peripheral blood. In DNA, the CDR3 is TGTGCCAGCAGCCTGTTCCGGGGGGAGACTGATGGCTACACCTTC. This gives the protein CASSLFRGETDGYTF. The entire variable domain, with the rest obtained from reference TRBV7-9 and TRBJ1-2, is as follows: DTGVSQNPRHKITKRGQNVTFRCDPISEHNRLYWYRQTLGQGPEFLTYFQNEAQLEKSRLLSDRFSAERPKGSFSTLEIQRTEQGDSAMYLCASSLFRGETDGYTFGSGTRLTVV.